These T cell receptor beta chains were read from a single sample in a study of T-cell reconstitution after alpha-beta-depleted transplantation in children. TCRdb re-derived calls from the PCR reads in MiXCR, one entry per CDR3 protein. Among around 380,000 distinct CDR3 sequences listed, 11% were seen once. The sequences come from PBMCs from the stem cell graft donor, collected from the stem cell graft. These TCRs come from a human donor who donated a stem cell graft to a child with acute myeloid leukemia. Both conserved end residues are trimmed from each CDR3. Size values are once, few and many counts, or a class for expanded clones, and some rows have none.

CDR3 protein: ASSQERAPDTQY
V gene: TRBV14
clone size: many

CDR3 protein: ATSREAGGPWNEQF
V gene: TRBV15
clone size: many

CDR3 protein: ATSRTETTSGGAGEQF
V gene: TRBV15
clone size: .

CDR3 protein: ASSLEQVGNEQF
V gene: TRBV5-1
clone size: few

CDR3 protein: SATSSWTSGEPDTQY
V gene: TRBV20-1
clone size: .

CDR3 protein: SARNEKLF
V gene: TRBV20-1
clone size: .

CDR3 protein: ASSFSQGGTEAF
V gene: TRBV12-3/TRBV12-4
clone size: many

CDR3 protein: ASSQVRLAGAGEQF
V gene: TRBV4-1
clone size: few

CDR3 protein: ASSPGQSAMEQF
V gene: TRBV5-5
clone size: .

CDR3 protein: ASSLFGLAGGSGELF
V gene: TRBV5-4
clone size: few

CDR3 protein: ASSLGAHTGELF
V gene: TRBV13
clone size: few

CDR3 protein: ASSLGGTGARNEQF
V gene: TRBV12-3/TRBV12-4
clone size: few

CDR3 protein: ASSPPEGAVDTQY
V gene: TRBV18
clone size: .

CDR3 protein: ASSQRGQETQY
V gene: TRBV3-1
clone size: few

CDR3 protein: SGTLQETQY
V gene: TRBV29-1
clone size: few

CDR3 protein: ASSFAGIDTQY
V gene: TRBV7-2
clone size: few

CDR3 protein: ASSQDEDYPYNEQF
V gene: TRBV14
clone size: few

CDR3 protein: ASSESRELAKNIQY
V gene: TRBV25-1
clone size: .

CDR3 protein: ASSFVFGNEQF
V gene: TRBV11-2
clone size: many

CDR3 protein: ASSFAVGTGGNEQF
V gene: TRBV28
clone size: once

CDR3 protein: ASRGWTGSNQPQH
V gene: TRBV2
clone size: .

CDR3 protein: ASSLVGQVNTEAF
V gene: TRBV5-1
clone size: .

CDR3 protein: ASSPQSNQVAQY
V gene: TRBV12-3/TRBV12-4
clone size: few